This T cell receptor (beta chain) is from a study of T cell repertoires in ileal Crohn's disease. Here immunoSEQ multiplex PCR was the method, and the copy in TCRdb shows in-frame clones only, minus some. The data contain approximately 10,000 clones, about four fifths of them singletons. This CDR3 has 17 amino acids. Per germline, CDR1 SEHNR and CDR2 FQNEAQ (reference sequence). The V and J ends lost 1 base and 0 bases, in that order; junction bases with no gene match: 4. Study outcomes and limitations: The median delay to postoperative endoscopy was approximately 7.5 months.

Time point of the sample: neoterminal ileum biopsy at postoperative endoscopy, about 6 months after surgery. This clone was recorded a few times. Its specificity is not known. The origin of this receptor is an adult with Crohn's disease. The chain recombines TRBV7-9 with TRBJ2-1, with 9 bases identical to TRBD2. Sequencing was performed on ileal tissue. CDR3 DNA sequence: TGTGCCAGCAGCTTAGATGCTAGCGGGGTCTCCTACAATGAGCAGTTCTTC. Translation gives CASSLDASGVSYNEQFF.